This TCR beta chain was captured by sequencing in a study of cytomegalovirus exposure and HLA in healthy donors. Study-wide results and caveats: Most sequenced TCRs were rare (though some public TCRs occurred in many donors).

Clones were sequenced by immunoSEQ multiplex PCR, and TCRdb holds only the in-frame ones, with some missing. The sample includes 150,000 to 250,000 clones, about 81% of them seen just once. V was cut by 3 bases and J by 6 bases, with 16 bases left in between. The CDR3 runs 14 residues. Germline CDR1 is SGDLS and CDR2 is YYNGEE. In its sample, this clone was seen a few times. Its antigen remains unknown. The receptor comes from a woman aged 25 to 39 in good health and CMV-seronegative. V is TRBV9 and J is TRBJ2-7; tentative D call: TRBD2 (5 bases). The specimen sequenced was PBMCs. The CDR3 DNA follows: TGTGCCAGCAGCGGCCTGCGACTTGAGGGCGAGCAGTACTTC. Protein: CASSGLRLEGEQYF.